Presented here are 8 T cell receptor beta chains from one specimen sequenced in a study of blood T cells in healthy people across ages. A sample-barcoded 5' primer and a J-beta primer mix were used in a second PCR of roughly 7 to 12 cycles. TCRdb ran MiXCR on the 5' RACE reads and lists one entry per CDR3 protein. The table records approximately 900,000 distinct CDR3 sequences, 29% of them present only once. This sample was also put to use in a study of T cells of mothers and their children.

The specimen was blood. All receptors come from a woman between 40 and 55 years old in good health.

This clonotype was seen a handful of times. V and J are TRBV7-6 and TRBJ2-7, with a tentative D call TRBD2 (6 bases). The germline V gene has CDR1 SGHVS and CDR2 FNYEAQ. Trimming removed 7 bases at V and 6 bases at J, with 19 bases between. The CDR3 consists of 14 residues. CDR3 region: CASTFGGSAGEQYF. The CDR3 coding sequence is TGTGCCAGCACCTTTGGGGGGTCGGCCGGCGAGCAGTACTTC. Full variable domain (outside the CDR3, taken from reference TRBV7-6 and TRBJ2-7): GAGVSQSPRYKVTKRGQDVALRCDPISGHVSLYWYRQALGQGPEFLTYFNYEAQQDKSGLPNDRFSAERPEGSISTLTIQRTEQRDSAMYRCASTFGGSAGEQYFGPGTRLTVT.

This clonotype was found many times. The chain combines TRBV28 with TRBJ2-5; 12 bases agree with TRBD1. The CDR3 contains 20 residues. CDR1 is MDHEN and CDR2 is SYDVKM in the germline V gene. The V and J ends lost 2 bases and 5 bases, in that order; junction bases with no gene match: 18. CDR3 amino acids: CASSLGSSVGTGGLGETQYF. CDR3 bases: TGTGCCAGCAGTTTAGGTTCATCGGTTGGGACAGGGGGCCTGGGGGAGACCCAGTACTTC.

This clonotype appeared a few times. This may come from a read error, since a much larger clone is one base off. The CDR3 DNA sequence: TGTGCTAGGGGTTTGAGAGTCCCGGGAACCCAGTACTTC. This translates into CARGLRVPGTQYF. The gene calls are TRBV12-5 and TRBJ2-5; D may be TRBD2 (5 bases). Germline CDR1 reads LGHNT; CDR2 reads FRNRAP. The CDR3 has 13 residues.

This clonotype occurred many times. The rearrangement joins TRBV7-6 to TRBJ2-3, with 11 positions matching TRBD2. The CDR3 sequence is 19 residues long. Looked up from germline, CDR1 is SGHVS and CDR2 is FNYEAQ. The trim removed 5 bases at V and 0 bases at J, leaving 13 bases unmatched. The CDR3 sequence is CASSLGALAGESSTDTQYF. The CDR3 region has the DNA TGTGCCAGCAGCCTCGGGGCACTAGCGGGGGAGTCTAGCACAGATACGCAGTATTTT. Based on the CDR3 plus reference TRBV7-6 and TRBJ2-3, the full variable domain is GAGVSQSPRYKVTKRGQDVALRCDPISGHVSLYWYRQALGQGPEFLTYFNYEAQQDKSGLPNDRFSAERPEGSISTLTIQRTEQRDSAMYRCASSLGALAGESSTDTQYFGPGTRLTVL.

V usage is TRBV24-1 and J usage is TRBJ2-5, with 9 bases fitting TRBD1. The CDR3 loop spans 14 amino acids. Germline lookup yields CDR1 KGHDR and CDR2 SFDVKD. V dropped 6 bases and J dropped 5; count of bases not matched to a gene: 6. This chain's CDR3 is CATSLTGGGETQYF. Written as DNA, the CDR3 is TGTGCCACCAGTCTTACAGGGGGCGGGGAGACCCAGTACTTC.

The genes are TRBV7-2 and TRBJ2-3; 7 nucleotides agree with TRBD2. CDR1 and CDR2 (germline): SGHTA, FQGNSA. Losses at the gene ends were 5 bases for V and 2 bases for J; bases not matched to a gene: 19. The length of the CDR3 is 19 residues. The DNA for the CDR3 is TGTGCCAGCAGCCCATACCCTAGAGGCGGGAGAGTCCTCACAGATACGCAGTATTTT. It yields the protein CASSPYPRGGRVLTDTQYF.

This clonotype was observed a handful of times. This chain uses TRBV7-6 with TRBJ2-2; TRBD1 matches at 9 bases. This CDR3 has 14 amino acids. J was trimmed by 5 bases and V by 4 bases; bases with no gene match: 2. Per germline, CDR1 SGHVS and CDR2 FNYEAQ. CDR3 amino acids: CASSWGTGTGELFF. The CDR3 bases are TGTGCCAGCAGCTGGGGGACAGGGACCGGGGAGCTGTTTTTT.

There are a few counts of this clonotype. This rearrangement joins TRBV7-2 to TRBJ2-3; D is unresolved. Between the trimmed V and J ends, which lost 2 bases and 1 base, there was a span of 25 bases. The CDR3 is 20 amino acids. Germline V gene data show CDR1 as SGHTA and CDR2 as FQGNSA. DNA for the CDR3: TGTGCCAGCAGCTTACGATTAGGCCAGCCTGCAATAGGACGCACAGATACGCAGTATTTT. This encodes CASSLRLGQPAIGRTDTQYF.